This TCR beta chain emerged from a study of CD8+ T cells in alopecia areata. Study as a whole: In an open-label trial, patients got 5 to 10 mg tofacitinib twice daily. Patients in the study were on tofacitinib for 6 to 18 months, then off it for 6 months.

V lost 6 bases, J lost 0 bases, and 5 bases stayed unmatched. Germline values: CDR1 SQVTM, CDR2 ANQGSEA. The length of the CDR3 is 14 residues. The sequencing template was cDNA reverse transcribed from extracted RNA. Profiling relied on immunoSEQ multiplex PCR, and the TCRdb table lists in-frame clones only, not all of them. Of around 180,000 clones listed, roughly 60% are singletons. As for treatment: oral pan-JAK inhibitor, 5-10 mg twice daily. Those with alopecia areata gave lesional scalp punch biopsies and peripheral blood. This sequence originates from a human donor with alopecia areata. Sequencing was performed on CD4+ T cells sorted from blood, taken at week 24, from a patient treated with tofacitinib. V is TRBV29-1 and J is TRBJ2-3, with 8 nucleotides matching TRBD2. CDR3: CSVRSGTSTDTQYF. The CDR3 bases are TGCAGCGTGCGTAGCGGGACTAGCACAGATACGCAGTATTTT.